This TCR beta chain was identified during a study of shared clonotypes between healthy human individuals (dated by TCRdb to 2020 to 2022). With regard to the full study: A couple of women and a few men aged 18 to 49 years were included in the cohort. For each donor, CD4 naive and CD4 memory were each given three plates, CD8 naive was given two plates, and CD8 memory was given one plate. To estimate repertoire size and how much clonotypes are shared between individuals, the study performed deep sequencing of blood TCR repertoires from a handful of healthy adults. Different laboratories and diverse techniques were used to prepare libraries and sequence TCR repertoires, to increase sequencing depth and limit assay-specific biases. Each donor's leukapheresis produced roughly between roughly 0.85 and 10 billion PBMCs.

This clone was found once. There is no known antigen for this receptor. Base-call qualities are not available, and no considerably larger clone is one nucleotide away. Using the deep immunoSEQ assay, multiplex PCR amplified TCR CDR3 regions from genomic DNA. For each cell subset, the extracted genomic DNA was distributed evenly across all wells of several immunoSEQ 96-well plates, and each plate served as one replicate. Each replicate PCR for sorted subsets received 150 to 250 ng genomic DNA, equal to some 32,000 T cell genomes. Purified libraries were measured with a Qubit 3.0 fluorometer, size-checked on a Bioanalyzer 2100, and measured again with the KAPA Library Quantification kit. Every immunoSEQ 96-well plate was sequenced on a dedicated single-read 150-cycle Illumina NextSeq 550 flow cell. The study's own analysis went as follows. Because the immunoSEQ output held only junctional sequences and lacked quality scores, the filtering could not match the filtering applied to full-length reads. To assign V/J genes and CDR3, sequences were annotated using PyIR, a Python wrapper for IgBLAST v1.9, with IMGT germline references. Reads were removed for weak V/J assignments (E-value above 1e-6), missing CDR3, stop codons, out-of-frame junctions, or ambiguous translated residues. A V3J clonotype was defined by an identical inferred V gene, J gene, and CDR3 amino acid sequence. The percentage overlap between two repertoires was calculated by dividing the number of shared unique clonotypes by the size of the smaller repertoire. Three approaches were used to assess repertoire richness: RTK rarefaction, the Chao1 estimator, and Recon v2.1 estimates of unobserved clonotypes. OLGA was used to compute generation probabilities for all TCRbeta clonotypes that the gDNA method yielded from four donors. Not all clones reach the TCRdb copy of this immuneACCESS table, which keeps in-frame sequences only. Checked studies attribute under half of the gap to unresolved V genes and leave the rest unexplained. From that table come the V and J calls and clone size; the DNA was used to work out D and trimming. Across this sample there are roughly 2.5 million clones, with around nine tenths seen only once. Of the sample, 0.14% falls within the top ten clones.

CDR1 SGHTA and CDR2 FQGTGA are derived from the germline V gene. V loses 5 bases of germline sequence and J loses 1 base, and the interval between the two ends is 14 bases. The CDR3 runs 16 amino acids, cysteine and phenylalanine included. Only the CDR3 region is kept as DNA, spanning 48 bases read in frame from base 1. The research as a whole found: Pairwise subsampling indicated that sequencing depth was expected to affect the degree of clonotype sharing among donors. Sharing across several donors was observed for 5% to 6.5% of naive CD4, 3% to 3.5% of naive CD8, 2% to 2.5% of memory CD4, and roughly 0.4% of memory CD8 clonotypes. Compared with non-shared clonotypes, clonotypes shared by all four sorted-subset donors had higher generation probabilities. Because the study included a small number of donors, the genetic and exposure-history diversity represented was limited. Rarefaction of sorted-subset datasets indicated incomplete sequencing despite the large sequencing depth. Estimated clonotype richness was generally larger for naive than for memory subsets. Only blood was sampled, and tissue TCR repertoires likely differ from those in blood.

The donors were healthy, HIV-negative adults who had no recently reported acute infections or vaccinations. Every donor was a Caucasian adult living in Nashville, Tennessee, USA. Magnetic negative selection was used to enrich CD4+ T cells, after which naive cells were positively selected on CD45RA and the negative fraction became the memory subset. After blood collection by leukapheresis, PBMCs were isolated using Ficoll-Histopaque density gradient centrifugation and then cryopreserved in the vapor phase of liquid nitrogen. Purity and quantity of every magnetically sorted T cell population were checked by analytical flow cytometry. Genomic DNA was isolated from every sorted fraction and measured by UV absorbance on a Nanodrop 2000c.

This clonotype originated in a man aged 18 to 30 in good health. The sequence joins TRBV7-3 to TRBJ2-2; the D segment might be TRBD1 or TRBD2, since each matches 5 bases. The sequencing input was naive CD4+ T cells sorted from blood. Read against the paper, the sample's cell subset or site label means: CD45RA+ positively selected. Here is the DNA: TGTGCCAGCAGCCGCGAACGAGGGGTGAACACCGGGGAGCTGTTTTTT. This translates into CASSRERGVNTGELFF.